This TCR beta chain was identified in a study of human T cells and chemical hapten exposure listed by TCRdb under 2021. Describing the broader study: For sensitization, 2% DPC in acetone was applied to a roughly 2 cm by roughly 2 cm area of upper inner arm skin. Patch tests used Finn chambers with 0.01% DPC on the upper back, scored after 6 days by International Contact Dermatitis Research Group standards. About 27 alopecia patients gave blood for TCR sequencing at one to four time points (pre-sensitization, 2, 6 and 24 weeks). This study followed changes in the peripheral blood TCR repertoire in vivo during primary and secondary sensitization of alopecia patients to the hapten diphenylcyclopropenone (DPC). Libraries were pooled for sequencing, and variation in per-sample TCR yields was attributed mainly to small differences in library volumes within the pool. Patients additionally received weekly therapeutic DPC doses to the scalp throughout the roughly 24-week study period. Blood samples were taken from patients before sensitization (week 0) and then at 2, 6 and about 24 weeks after DPC sensitization. Alopecia areata with under or over 50% scalp involvement, alopecia totalis and alopecia universalis were represented in the patient cohort, which was mostly female. What the research found in general, with its limitations: Because all patients had alopecia, a presumed autoimmune disease, the immune response of the patients might differ from that of healthy individuals. Significantly more large CDR3 similarity clusters were formed by expanded TCRs than by pre-sensitization or healthy control sets, consistent with antigen-driven responses. DPC sensitization did not change the number of TCRs with a frequency above 1 in 1000, and there was no evidence of changes in global repertoire structure. After repeated subsampling, the strength of the expansion versus patch-test correlation and the threshold at which it became significant changed. A positive correlation was found between the number of PT1 expanded TCRs and patch test score, with significance reached at thresholds 8, 16 and 32 but not 4.

The sample holds a few counts of this clonotype. Its antigen specificity is not known. Base qualities are not recorded, but no much larger clone differs from it by a single base. The junction shows trimming of 0 bases on V and 6 bases on J, plus 18 bases between the germline ends. The germline V gene (reference sequence) sets CDR1 to DFQATT and CDR2 to SNEGSKA. From cysteine to phenylalanine, the CDR3 is 16 amino acids long. Of the read, only the CDR3 DNA is kept; its 48 bases are in frame from base 1. Taken with the paper, the label for time point translates to: patch test 3, about 24 weeks after DPC sensitization. Per the publication, the treatment or condition label means: therapeutic diphenylcyclopropenone sensitization with weekly scalp DPC. Blood at each patch-test visit was drawn before the patch test was applied. To be eligible, patients had to be aged 18 to 70, diagnosed with alopecia and judged suitable for DPC therapy, while pregnant patients were excluded. Total RNA was extracted from unfractionated whole blood that had been collected in Tempus Blood RNA tubes.

The library was built by means of RACE. Instrument used: NextSeq 500. During library preparation, unique molecular identifiers were attached to individual cDNA molecules so that TCRs could be counted in a quantitative, reproducible way. Each blood RNA sample was used to sequence both TCR alpha and TCR beta chains. Per the original workflow: A median of about 87,000 TCRs per sample was observed, with a range of 23,224 to 690,600. V, J and CDR3 annotation of the TCR reads was carried out using the Decombinator software suite. To make PS versus PT1 abundance plots, every sample was subsampled to the same number of TCRs (28,000). Expanded TCRs were defined as absent before sensitization and observed at least eight times at the 2-week time point. TCRdb took the public reads, trimmed them with fastp at Q25, ran MiXCR for clone calling and kept in-frame beta chains. Identical CDR3 proteins give one entry, which carries the most common genes and DNA. The V and J calls, along with clone size, are taken from TCRdb and not from the paper's own processing. This sample holds some 180,000 distinct CDR3 sequences; under 25% were observed only once. Over 2% of the sample comes from the top ten.

Recombination linked TRBV20-1 to TRBJ2-1; confidence is insufficient to name the D gene. The sequence came from a woman aged 40 to 50 with alopecia areata. Some clones in this sample may be carry-over from other donors' samples. The sequences come from whole blood, collected in connection with sensitization to the hapten diphenylcyclopropenone (DPC). The CDR3 corresponds to CSARDSQRVLSNEQFF. The DNA sequence reads TGCAGTGCTAGAGATAGTCAACGGGTTCTATCCAATGAGCAGTTCTTC.